Below are 9 T cell receptor beta chains sequenced from a single sample in a study of T cells after yellow fever vaccination (dated by TCRdb to the late 2010s). What this sample's treatment or condition label stands for: live attenuated yellow fever vaccine strain. Receptor amplification or capture employed 5' RACE. Sequencer: Illumina HiSeq 2500. TCRdb reprocessing: public reads trimmed at Q25 with fastp, clones called with MiXCR, in-frame beta chains kept. Identical CDR3 protein sequences are pooled into one entry, listed with their most common genes and DNA. The sample profile shows about 400,000 distinct CDR3 sequences; roughly 10% of them were found once. The leading ten clones occupy roughly 18% of the sample. The specimen comprised PBMCs, sampled on the day of the first yellow fever vaccination. The source is a young man who received the YFV17D yellow fever vaccine.

V gene TRBV20-1 combines with J gene TRBJ2-5, with 9 bases identical to TRBD2. The germline V gene encodes CDR1 DFQATT and CDR2 SNEGSKA (reference sequence). The length of the CDR3 is 12 residues. Trimming cost V 5 bases and J 4 bases; bases outside gene matches: 2. CDR3 coding DNA: TGCAGTGCTGGGACTAGCCTAGAGACCCAGTACTTC. Its translation is CSAGTSLETQYF.

This clonotype appeared many times. The chain couples TRBV7-9 to TRBJ2-7; tentatively, D is TRBD1 or TRBD2 (5 bases each). CDR1 is SEHNR, CDR2 FQNEAQ, per germline (reference sequence). This CDR3 has 12 amino acids. The V gene lost 5 bases and the J gene lost 3 bases, with 8 bases spanning the gap. The chain's CDR3 is CASSPGGYEQYF. CDR3 nucleotide sequence: TGTGCCAGCAGCCCTGGGGGCTACGAGCAGTACTTC.

This clonotype came up a few times. The chain links TRBV7-9 to TRBJ2-1; D may be TRBD1 or TRBD2 (5 bases each). The germline V gene has CDR1 SEHNR and CDR2 FQNEAQ (reference sequence). This CDR3 has 11 amino acids. V dropped 7 bases and J dropped 8 bases, with 9 bases sitting between them. Here the CDR3 reads CASTMGDEQFF. As DNA, the CDR3 is TGTGCCAGCACTATGGGGGATGAGCAGTTCTTC.

The chain links TRBV18 to TRBJ2-3; D is possibly TRBD1 or TRBD2 (5 bases each). This CDR3 contains 17 residues. The germline V gene has CDR1 KGHSH and CDR2 LQKENI. Trimming removed 0 bases from V and 1 base from J, with 14 bases in between. The CDR3 protein is CASSPPSRDVGTDTQYF. The CDR3 DNA sequence: TGTGCCAGCTCACCACCGAGTCGGGACGTAGGCACAGATACGCAGTATTTT.

This clonotype was detected many times. The V and J genes are TRBV19 and TRBJ1-3, with 7 nucleotides matching TRBD1. The CDR3 is 14 amino acids. Germline CDR1 and CDR2: LNHDA and SQIVND (reference sequence). V lost 3 bases and J lost 4; bases outside the gene matches: 3. Here the CDR3 DNA reads TGTGCCAGTAGTATCCAGGGGGACGGAAACACCATATATTTT. Translated: CASSIQGDGNTIYF.

This clonotype came up once. V usage is TRBV9 and J usage is TRBJ1-1, with D perhaps matching TRBD1 (5 bases). The germline V gene encodes CDR1 SGDLS and CDR2 YYNGEE. The V and J ends lost 0 bases and 3 bases respectively, with 15 bases between them. This CDR3 comprises 16 residues. CDR3 loop: CASSVDGLGGDTEAFF. The DNA of the CDR3 is TGTGCCAGCAGCGTAGACGGGCTGGGGGGGGACACTGAAGCTTTCTTT.

The sample holds a few counts of this clonotype. This rearrangement joins TRBV21-1 to TRBJ2-3; no check of the table's D call, TRBD1, against the DNA was made. TRBV21-1 is given as a pseudogene. The length of the CDR3 is 16 residues. The CDR3 is CASIQEPGRLTDTQYF. CDR3 DNA sequence: TGTGCCAGCATCCAAGAGCCGGGACGCCTCACAGATACGCAGTATTTT.

This clonotype was counted ten times or more. The chain uses TRBV2 and TRBJ1-5, with D hard to call. CDR3 length: 15 residues. Germline V gene sequence: CDR1 SNHLY, CDR2 FYNNEI. The V end was cut by 5 bases, the J end by 0 bases, with 11 bases between. Here the CDR3 reads CASSKSTVSNQPQHF. CDR3 nucleotide sequence: TGTGCCAGCAGTAAGAGTACGGTTAGCAATCAGCCCCAGCATTTT.

This clonotype was counted many times. V gene TRBV7-2 combines with J gene TRBJ2-3; tentative D call: TRBD2 (7 bases). Per germline, CDR1 SGHTA and CDR2 FQGNSA. The V gene lost 1 base and the J gene lost 0 bases, with 11 bases spanning the gap. CDR3 size: 16 residues. The CDR3, as DNA: TGTGCCAGCAGCTTAGGACGGGGGGCAAGCACAGATACGCAGTATTTT. Translated: CASSLGRGASTDTQYF.